A single TCR beta chain is shown here with its context. The antigen remains unidentified. Though probably carrying unrecorded immune exposures, donors were nominally healthy at sampling. Looked up from germline, CDR1 is MDHEN and CDR2 is SYDVKM. The CDR3 is made up of 12 amino acids. With 7 bases removed from V and 10 bases from J, the gap between germline ends came to 16 bases. Both 60 Vbeta primers and 13 Jbeta primers went into the PCR. The table came from immunoSEQ multiplex PCR; TCRdb's copy has only in-frame clones and leaves some out. The sample contains 200,000 or so clones, roughly four fifths of which appear only once. This sample is drawn from a study of cytomegalovirus exposure and HLA in healthy donors. Notes on the study in general: The productive fraction for most TCR beta V segments was about 87% or about 30% in an earlier analysis.

This sequence joins TRBV28 and TRBJ1-2; weak D call: TRBD1 (6 bases). The receptor's source is a boy between 2 and 10 years old in good health and CMV-seronegative. What was sequenced was PBMCs. CDR3 in DNA: TGTGCCAGCACTCATAGGGGGTTTGACTACACCTTC. Its protein product is CASTHRGFDYTF.